These 19 T cell receptor beta chains originate from one sample sequenced in a study of patients and donors after allogeneic stem cell transplantation. TCRdb reprocessed the RT-PCR reads via MiXCR and lists one record per CDR3 protein. The sample contains roughly 880,000 distinct CDR3 sequences, roughly 18% of which appear only once. The sample was blood, either unsorted or a sorted T cell fraction (not recorded which). Receptors originate from a human donor who was either an allogeneic HSCT recipient or a stem cell or donor lymphocyte infusion donor (not recorded which). It is not recorded whose cells these are; they may come from a transplant donor.

The V and J genes are TRBV4-1 and TRBJ1-4; TRBD1 agrees at 7 bases. Germline CDR1 and CDR2: MGHRA and YSYEKL. Trimming removed 4 bases from V and 7 bases from J; junction bases left unmatched: 12. The CDR3 spans 16 residues. The CDR3: CASSPLYRGVGEKLFF. In DNA, the CDR3 is TGCGCCAGCAGCCCCCTCTACAGGGGCGTGGGTGAAAAACTGTTTTTT.

This clonotype was counted between two and nine times. The genes are TRBV20-1 and TRBJ2-7; D could derive from TRBD1 or TRBD2 (5 bases each). Per germline, CDR1 DFQATT and CDR2 SNEGSKA (reference sequence). The V gene lost 3 bases and the J gene lost 2 bases, with 14 bases spanning the gap. CDR3 length: 14 amino acids. The CDR3 DNA follows: TGCAGTGCTAGCCGGGGCGGTTCTGCCTACGAGCAGTACTTC. Protein: CSASRGGSAYEQYF.

The CDR3 spells CASSPQPQGATNEKLFF. DNA for the CDR3: TGCGCCAGCAGCCCCCAGCCTCAGGGCGCAACTAATGAAAAACTGTTTTTT. The chain recombines TRBV5-1 with TRBJ1-4; a possible D gene is TRBD1 (5 bases). Trimming cost V 4 bases and J 0 bases, with 16 bases left between them. The germline gives CDR1 SGHRS, CDR2 YFSETQ. The CDR3 has 17 amino acids.

This clonotype showed up many times. The junction departs from germline at one end; a sequencing error may be responsible. The CDR3 here is CASSLRDSSYEQYF. CDR3 coding DNA: TGTGCCAGCAGCTTAAGGGACAGCTCCTACGAGCAGTACTTC. The chain employs TRBV5-1 and TRBJ2-7, with 7 positions matching TRBD1. Germline-derived CDR1 and CDR2 are SGHRS and YFSETQ. The CDR3 totals 14 residues.

This clonotype was seen ten or more times. This sequence joins TRBV12-3 or TRBV12-4 and TRBJ2-1; D gene ambiguous. Trimming took 0 bases from V and 4 from J, leaving 10 bases between them. The CDR3 spans 15 residues. CDR3 region: CASSLAGIMYNEQFF. The CDR3 DNA is TGTGCCAGCAGTTTAGCGGGCATCATGTACAATGAGCAGTTCTTC.

A few counts support this clonotype. The chain combines TRBV12-3 or TRBV12-4 with TRBJ1-2, with D uncertain. Trimming removed 6 bases from V and 7 bases from J, with 15 bases in between. The CDR3 is 13 residues long. The CDR3 region has the DNA TGTGCCAGCAGCCCCCGGGCAGCTGGTGGCTACACCTTC. This gives the protein CASSPRAAGGYTF.

The sample holds a few counts of this clonotype. The chain combines TRBV9 with TRBJ1-1; tentative D call: TRBD1 (5 bases). Germline-derived CDR1 and CDR2 are SGDLS and YYNGEE. This CDR3 has 14 residues. V lost 4 bases, J lost 3 bases, and 13 bases lay in between. The CDR3 is CASSLGTGDTEAFF. The CDR3 DNA reads as TGTGCCAGCAGCCTAGGGACGGGCGACACTGAAGCTTTCTTT.

This clonotype was seen more than once but under ten times. V usage is TRBV20-1 and J usage is TRBJ1-2; D gene ambiguous. The length of the CDR3 is 12 residues. From germline, CDR1 is DFQATT and CDR2 SNEGSKA (reference sequence). V gave up 0 bases and J gave up 3 bases, with 5 bases separating them. The CDR3 loop is CSARDSHYGYTF. For the CDR3, the DNA is TGCAGTGCTAGAGATAGTCACTATGGCTACACCTTC.

This clonotype was seen repeatedly, ten times or more. The V gene is TRBV12-3 or TRBV12-4, the J gene TRBJ2-7; D is ambiguous. V lost 1 base, J lost 0 bases, and 4 bases lay in between. This CDR3 contains 13 residues. CDR3 sequence reads: CASSLVNSYEQYF. The CDR3 nucleotides read TGTGCCAGCAGTTTAGTGAACTCCTACGAGCAGTACTTC.

This clonotype was seen at least ten times. CDR3 residues: CASSQESRGAHSNQPQHF. The CDR3 DNA follows: TGCGCCAGCAGCCAAGAGTCGCGGGGCGCCCATAGCAATCAGCCCCAGCATTTT. The V call is TRBV4-1, the J call TRBJ1-5; D may be TRBD1 (5 bases). CDR3 length: 18 residues. V shed 0 bases and J shed 0 bases, with 15 bases lying between them. From germline, CDR1 is MGHRA and CDR2 YSYEKL.

This clonotype turned up a few times. V usage is TRBV12-3 or TRBV12-4 and J usage is TRBJ1-2; TRBD1 matches 10 bases. This CDR3 has 15 amino acids. Unmatched junction bases numbered 10, after V lost 5 bases and J lost 7 bases. Here the CDR3 reads CASSGGTGAGLGYTF. CDR3 DNA sequence: TGTGCCAGCAGTGGGGGGACAGGGGCTGGTCTTGGCTACACCTTC.

This chain uses TRBV18 with TRBJ2-1; TRBD2 aligns across 14 bases. After removal of 0 bases from V and 0 bases from J, the junction contained 4 bases not matched to a gene. The CDR3 extends over 19 amino acids. Per germline, CDR1 KGHSH and CDR2 LQKENI. CDR3 sequence reads: CASSPPGLAGEPSYNEQFF. Here the CDR3 DNA reads TGTGCCAGCTCACCACCGGGACTAGCGGGGGAACCCTCCTACAATGAGCAGTTCTTC.

This clonotype turned up a few times. The DNA for the CDR3 is TGTGCCAGCAGCTTAAATTGGTACAATGAGCAGTTCTTC. Its protein is CASSLNWYNEQFF. The chain employs TRBV7-8 and TRBJ2-1; D unclear. Trimming took 2 bases from V and 4 from J, leaving 6 bases between them. CDR3 length: 13 residues. Germline V CDR1 and CDR2: SGHVS, FQNEAQ.

This clonotype turned up a few times. The chain is built from TRBV6-1 and TRBJ2-7; no definite D call. With 2 bases removed from V and 3 bases from J, the gap between germline ends came to 8 bases. Germline V gene data show CDR1 as MNHNS and CDR2 as SASEGT. This CDR3 spans 13 amino acids. The CDR3 nucleotides read TGTGCCAGCAGTGAATGGGGATTCTACGAGCAGTACTTC. It encodes CASSEWGFYEQYF.

The gene calls are TRBV20-1 and TRBJ2-4, with a possible D match to TRBD1 (6 bases). Deletions cut 4 bases from V and 7 bases from J, with 14 bases between. CDR3 length equals 13 residues. Germline-derived CDR1 and CDR2 are DFQATT and SNEGSKA (reference sequence). CDR3 sequence (DNA): TGCAGTGCTACCTATGGACAGAAGAACATTCAGTACTTC. Residues: CSATYGQKNIQYF.

J is TRBJ1-1 and V is TRBV7-3; D is uncertain. CDR3 size: 16 residues. The V gene lost 5 bases and the J gene lost 0 bases, with 16 bases spanning the gap. CDR1 is SGHTA and CDR2 is FQGTGA in the germline V gene. In DNA, the CDR3 is TGTGCCAGCAGCCTTTCCACTGGACGTATGAACACTGAAGCTTTCTTT. Protein sequence: CASSLSTGRMNTEAFF.

This chain uses TRBV7-9 with TRBJ2-5, with 10 bases fitting TRBD1. This CDR3 comprises 14 residues. Germline V gene lookup returns CDR1 SEHNR and CDR2 FQNEAQ (reference sequence). Trimming at V came to 5 bases and at J to 5 bases, leaving 5 bases not matched to a gene. The CDR3 sequence is CASSEDRGLETQYF. DNA of the CDR3: TGTGCCAGCAGCGAAGACAGGGGGCTGGAGACCCAGTACTTC. The full variable domain, rest sourced from reference TRBV7-9 and TRBJ2-5, is DTGVSQNPRHKITKRGQNVTFRCDPISEHNRLYWYRQTLGQGPEFLTYFQNEAQLEKSRLLSDRFSAERPKGSFSTLEIQRTEQGDSAMYLCASSEDRGLETQYFGPGTRLLVL.

The genes are TRBV2 and TRBJ2-3; 8 bases match TRBD2. Germline CDR1 reads SNHLY; CDR2 reads FYNNEI. V shed 4 bases and J 4 bases; nucleotides not matched to a gene: 7. The CDR3 has 15 residues. CDR3 amino acids: CASSGILAVADTQYF. The CDR3 bases are TGTGCCAGCAGTGGAATACTAGCGGTGGCAGATACGCAGTATTTT.

This chain joins TRBV15 and TRBJ2-1, with D perhaps TRBD1 (5 bases). Trimming shortened V by 5 bases and J by 5 bases, and 10 bases separated the two germline ends. Germline V gene lookup returns CDR1 LNHNV and CDR2 YYDKDF (reference sequence). The CDR3 contains 13 residues. As DNA, the CDR3 is TGTGCCACCAGCGGCAGGGTGGACAATGAGCAGTTCTTC. It translates to CATSGRVDNEQFF. The variable domain in full, completed from reference TRBV15 and TRBJ2-1, reads DAMVIQNPRYQVTQFGKPVTLSCSQTLNHNVMYWYQQKSSQAPKLLFHYYDKDFNNEADTPDNFQSRRPNTSFCFLDIRSPGLGDTAMYLCATSGRVDNEQFFGPGTRLTVL.